This T cell receptor beta chain was profiled in a study of human T cells and chemical hapten exposure (dated by TCRdb to 2020 to 2023). About the full investigation: For sensitization, 2% DPC in acetone was applied to a roughly 2 cm by roughly 2 cm area of upper inner arm skin. Weekly therapeutic DPC doses were additionally applied to the scalp of patients throughout the roughly 24-week study period. Patch tests used Finn chambers with 0.01% DPC on the upper back, scored after 6 days by International Contact Dermatitis Research Group standards. Most of the patients in the cohort were female, and the cohort covered alopecia areata with under or over 50% scalp involvement, alopecia totalis and alopecia universalis. The libraries were sequenced as a pool, and the TCR yield per sample differed mostly because of small variations in library volumes within the pool. Peripheral blood TCR repertoire changes were tracked in vivo in alopecia patients during primary and secondary sensitization to the hapten diphenylcyclopropenone (DPC). Blood was sampled from patients pre-sensitization (week 0) and at 2, 6 and about 24 weeks after DPC sensitization. Twenty-nine alopecia patients provided blood for TCR sequencing at one to four time points (pre-sensitization, 2, 6 and 24 weeks). Results and caveats for the whole study, not just this receptor: After repeated subsampling, changes were observed in the strength of the expansion versus patch-test correlation and in the threshold at which the correlation became significant. The number of TCRs above 1 in 1000 frequency did not change with DPC sensitization; there was no evidence of global repertoire structure alterations. Because all patients had alopecia, a presumed autoimmune disease, the immune response of the patients might differ from that of healthy individuals. Patch test score correlated positively with the number of PT1 expanded TCRs, reaching significance at thresholds 8, 16 and 32 but not at 4. Compared with pre-sensitization or healthy control sets, expanded TCRs formed significantly more large CDR3 similarity clusters, which is consistent with antigen-driven responses.

The time point tag for this specimen amounts to: patch test 3, about 24 weeks after DPC sensitization. The label giving this sample's treatment or condition can be read as: therapeutic diphenylcyclopropenone sensitization with weekly scalp DPC. Blood at each patch-test visit was drawn before the patch test was applied. Eligible patients were aged 18 to 70, diagnosed with alopecia, deemed suitable for DPC therapy, and excluded if pregnant. Total RNA was extracted from unfractionated whole blood collected in Tempus Blood RNA tubes. This clonotype showed up just a few times. The antigen it binds to is not known. No base quality values were provided; no much bigger clone lies one nucleotide off. V is reduced by 3 bases and J by 6 bases, leaving a spacing of 12 bases between them. Via the germline V gene (reference sequence), CDR1 is MNHEY and CDR2 SMNVEV. The cysteine opens and the phenylalanine closes a CDR3 of 13 amino acids. Kept here is only the CDR3 DNA, which spans 39 bases and is read in frame from base 1.

The library was obtained by RACE. Reads for this sample came from a NextSeq 500. During library preparation, unique molecular identifiers were attached to individual cDNA molecules so that TCRs could be counted quantitatively and reproducibly. For every blood RNA sample, sequencing covered both the TCR alpha and TCR beta chains. As for the original processing: The median number of TCRs per sample was 95,638, ranging from about 20,000 to 750,000. The Decombinator software suite was used to annotate V, J and CDR3 in the TCR reads. For the PS versus PT1 abundance plots, all samples were subsampled to the same number of TCRs (28,000). TCRs were defined as expanded if absent before sensitization and observed at least eight times at the 2-week time point. The public reads were reanalyzed by TCRdb: fastp trimming at Q25, MiXCR alignment, in-frame beta chains only. All rows with the same CDR3 protein become a single entry with the most common DNA and genes. None of the V and J calls come from the authors' own analysis; TCRdb made them. The sample table lists some 79,000 distinct CDR3 sequences, roughly 10% of them with a count of one. The ten biggest clones cover over 3.5% of the sample.

Rearrangement joined TRBV27 to TRBJ2-7; matching of 5 bases hints at TRBD2 as the D gene. The sequence was collected from a woman aged 50 to 65 with alopecia areata. Some clones in this sample may be carry-over from other donors' samples. The sample here was whole blood, taken in connection with sensitization to the hapten diphenylcyclopropenone (DPC). Read as DNA, the sequence is TGTGCCAGCAGTTTTAGAGAACGGGGCGAGCAGTACTTC. Translated, it reads CASSFRERGEQYF.